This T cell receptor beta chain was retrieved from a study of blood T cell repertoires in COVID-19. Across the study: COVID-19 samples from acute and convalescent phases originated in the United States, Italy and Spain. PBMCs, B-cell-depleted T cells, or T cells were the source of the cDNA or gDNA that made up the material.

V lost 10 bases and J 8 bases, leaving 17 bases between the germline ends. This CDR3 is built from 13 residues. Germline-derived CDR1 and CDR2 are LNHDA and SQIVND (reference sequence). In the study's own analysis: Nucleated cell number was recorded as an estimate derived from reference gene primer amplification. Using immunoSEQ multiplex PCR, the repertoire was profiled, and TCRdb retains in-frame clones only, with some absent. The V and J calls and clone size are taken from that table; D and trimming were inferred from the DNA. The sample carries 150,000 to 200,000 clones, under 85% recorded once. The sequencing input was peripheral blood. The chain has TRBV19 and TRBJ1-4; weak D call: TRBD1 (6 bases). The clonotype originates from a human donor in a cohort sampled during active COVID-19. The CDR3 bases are TGTGCCACTGGACAGAACCCGGGGGAAAAACTGTTTTTT. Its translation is CATGQNPGEKLFF.